This is a list of T cell receptor beta chains from one sample in a study of immune heterogeneity within non-small cell lung tumors. TCRdb reanalysed the multiplex PCR reads using MiXCR and keeps one entry per CDR3 protein. Of over 10,000 distinct CDR3 sequences listed, about 25% are singletons. Sequencing used lung tumor tissue. These receptors were collected from a man aged 50 or older with non-small cell lung cancer. The CDR3 runs from the conserved cysteine through the conserved F or W. D genes are given only for firm matches. Clone size is stated in some rows and not others, as once, few, many or a class when expanded.

v_gene	j_gene	abundance	d_gene	CDR3aa	CDR3nt
TRBV5-1	TRBJ2-1	many	TRBD1	CASSGQARDEQFF	TGCGCCAGCAGCGGACAGGCTCGGGATGAGCAGTTCTTC
TRBV9	TRBJ2-1	-	TRBD2	CASSVGSGGTNNEQFF	TGTGCCAGCAGCGTGGGAAGCGGGGGGACTAACAATGAGCAGTTCTTC
TRBV7-9	TRBJ2-7	many	-	CASSLSVFGRRDVDYEQYF	TGTGCCAGCAGCTTATCAGTATTCGGTCGCAGGGATGTCGACTACGAGCAGTACTTC
TRBV7-9	TRBJ1-1	-	-	CASSLDITEAFF	TGTGCCAGCAGCCTTGATATTACTGAAGCTTTCTTT
TRBV3-1	TRBJ2-7	many	TRBD1	CASSQPFPTGIPYEQYF	TGTGCCAGCAGCCAACCCTTTCCGACAGGGATCCCCTACGAGCAGTACTTC
TRBV4-1	TRBJ1-5	many	TRBD1	CASSHDRGNQPQHF	TGCGCCAGCAGCCACGACAGGGGTAATCAGCCCCAGCATTTT
TRBV27	TRBJ2-2	many	TRBD2	CASSSRSGRANTGELFF	TGTGCCAGCAGTTCCCGTAGCGGGAGGGCGAACACCGGGGAGCTGTTTTTT
TRBV20-1	TRBJ2-7	medium-sized	TRBD1	CSARQGARSYEQYF	TGCAGTGCAAGACAGGGGGCAAGGTCCTACGAGCAGTACTTC
TRBV7-3	TRBJ2-5	many	-	CASSPQGLGETQYF	TGTGCCAGCAGCCCTCAAGGTTTAGGGGAGACCCAGTACTTC
TRBV6-1	TRBJ2-2	-	-	CASSEVWAGATGGLFF	TGTGCCAGCAGTGAAGTATGGGCAGGAGCCACCGGGGGGCTGTTTTTT
TRBV5-1	TRBJ1-1	few	TRBD1	CASSFAGRDRGDTEAFF	TGCGCCAGCAGCTTTGCGGGCCGTGACAGGGGAGACACTGAAGCTTTCTTT
TRBV9	TRBJ2-1	few	-	CASSERQDIYNEQFF	TGTGCCAGCAGCGAACGACAGGACATATACAATGAGCAGTTCTTC
TRBV9	TRBJ1-2	-	-	CASIPPGGRGYTF	TGTGCCAGCATCCCACCCGGAGGTAGGGGCTACACCTTC
TRBV10-3	TRBJ2-7	many	-	CAISVSGTGTYEQYF	TGTGCCATCAGTGTGTCTGGGACCGGCACCTACGAGCAGTACTTC
TRBV6-5	TRBJ1-2	many	-	CASSYETLRGYTF	TGTGCCAGCAGTTACGAAACCTTGCGGGGCTACACCTTC
TRBV28	TRBJ2-1	many	TRBD2	CASSLSGTSGSREQFF	TGTGCCAGCAGTTTATCAGGGACTAGCGGGTCACGGGAGCAGTTCTTC
TRBV3-1	TRBJ1-6	many	-	CASSQGGSPLHF	TGTGCCAGCAGCCAAGGGGGTTCACCCCTCCACTTT
TRBV2	TRBJ1-5	many	-	CASNFNFGQNQPQHF	TGTGCCAGCAATTTTAATTTCGGCCAGAATCAGCCCCAGCATTTT
TRBV28	TRBJ1-1	few	-	CASSSPTLTTGNTEAFF	TGTGCCAGCAGTTCACCTACGCTCACGACGGGGAACACTGAAGCTTTCTTT
TRBV12-3/TRBV12-4	TRBJ2-5	-	-	CASSPGATETQYF	TGTGCCAGCAGCCCGGGAGCCACCGAGACCCAGTACTTC
TRBV19	TRBJ2-1	medium-sized	-	CASTLGGYNEQFF	TGTGCCAGTACCCTAGGGGGGTACAATGAGCAGTTCTTC
TRBV28	TRBJ1-2	medium-sized	-	CASLGGTLYGYTF	TGTGCCAGTCTCGGAGGGACACTCTATGGCTACACCTTC
TRBV10-3	TRBJ2-3	medium-sized	TRBD2	CAITGGAGKDTQYF	TGTGCCATCACCGGGGGGGCCGGGAAAGATACGCAGTATTTT
TRBV5-1	TRBJ2-2	few	TRBD2	CASSSPQLAGALNTGELFF	TGCGCCAGCAGCTCACCACAACTAGCGGGGGCCCTTAACACCGGGGAGCTGTTTTTT
TRBV5-6	TRBJ2-3	few	TRBD2	CASSLAGGTSDTQYF	TGTGCCAGCAGCTTGGCGGGGGGGACGTCAGATACGCAGTATTTT
TRBV4-1	TRBJ2-7	many	TRBD1	CASSHGTGSYEQYF	TGCGCCAGCAGCCATGGGACAGGTTCCTACGAGCAGTACTTC
TRBV18	TRBJ2-1	few	-	CASSPPGGDGTQFF	TGTGCCAGCTCACCACCTGGGGGAGACGGGACCCAGTTCTTC
TRBV20-1	TRBJ2-1	medium-sized	TRBD2	CSARGLAGGGGYNEQFF	TGCAGTGCTAGAGGACTAGCGGGAGGAGGGGGCTACAATGAGCAGTTCTTC
TRBV10-1	TRBJ2-2	many	-	CASSPSMTGELFF	TGCGCCAGCAGTCCATCAATGACCGGGGAGCTGTTTTTT